These T cell receptor beta chains were read from a single sample in a study of radiotherapy plus CTLA-4 blockade in lung cancer. Sequencing used immunoSEQ multiplex PCR; TCRdb keeps in-frame clones, though not all of them. The sample has about 100,000 clones; about four fifths are singletons. The specimen was peripheral blood, collected from a patient treated with radiotherapy plus ipilimumab. These receptors all come from a human donor with non-small cell lung cancer who had stable disease on radiotherapy plus ipilimumab. Each CDR3 is given with its conserved first and last residue. Each record gives: V gene, D gene, clone size, J gene, CDR3 protein, CDR3 DNA. D genes are given only for firm matches. Clone size is stated in some rows and not others, as once, few, many or a class when expanded.

TRBV6-6	TRBD1	.	TRBJ2-5	CATQDRGRETQYF	TGTGCCACCCAGGACAGGGGTAGGGAGACCCAGTACTTC
TRBV2	.	once	TRBJ1-1	CASRPSENTEAFF	TGTGCCAGCAGGCCCTCGGAAAACACTGAAGCTTTCTTT
TRBV9	.	.	TRBJ1-1	CASSTTNTEAFF	TGTGCCAGCAGTACCACGAACACTGAAGCTTTCTTT
TRBV2	TRBD1	.	TRBJ1-2	CASSPATGGYGYTF	TGTGCCAGCAGCCCGGCGACAGGGGGGTATGGCTACACCTTC
TRBV7-8	TRBD2	.	TRBJ2-3	CASSTWTSGNTDTQYF	TGTGCCAGCAGCACATGGACTAGCGGGAACACAGATACGCAGTATTTT
TRBV28	TRBD1	few	TRBJ1-4	CASSHQGGGDEKLFF	TGTGCCAGCAGTCATCAGGGGGGCGGGGATGAAAAACTGTTTTTT
TRBV10-2	TRBD1	.	TRBJ1-5	CASSGGGQGLQPQHF	TGCGCCAGCAGTGGGGGGGGACAGGGGTTACAGCCCCAGCATTTT
TRBV9	.	.	TRBJ1-2	CASGARNYGYTF	TGTGCCAGCGGCGCAAGAAACTATGGCTACACCTTC
TRBV6-1	TRBD1	.	TRBJ2-7	CASTLGTGGYYEQYF	TGTGCCAGCACCCTAGGGACAGGGGGCTATTACGAGCAGTACTTC
TRBV30	.	.	TRBJ2-7	CAWSAGAGYEQYF	TGTGCCTGGAGTGCGGGGGCAGGCTACGAGCAGTACTTC
TRBV10-2	.	.	TRBJ2-5	CATKPGAGETQYF	TGCGCCACCAAACCGGGGGCCGGGGAGACCCAGTACTTC
TRBV5-5	.	.	TRBJ2-7	CASSLEIQGSYEQYF	TGTGCCAGCAGCTTGGAGATACAAGGCTCCTACGAGCAGTACTTC
TRBV5-4	.	.	TRBJ2-1	CASSSSLYGTNEQFF	TGTGCCAGCAGCTCCTCCCTCTACGGCACCAATGAGCAGTTCTTC
TRBV5-4	TRBD2	.	TRBJ2-2	CASSRLADNTGELFF	TGTGCCAGCAGCCGACTAGCGGATAACACCGGGGAGCTGTTTTTT
TRBV7-9	.	.	TRBJ2-3	CASSSGSGRTDTQYF	TGTGCCAGCAGCTCCGGTTCCGGCAGGACAGATACGCAGTATTTT
TRBV27	.	.	TRBJ1-2	CASSFGGSNSYGYTF	TGTGCCAGCAGTTTTGGTGGATCAAATTCCTATGGCTACACCTTC
TRBV29-1	.	.	TRBJ2-3	CSMGLVDTQYF	TGCAGCATGGGACTGGTAGATACGCAGTATTTT
TRBV28	TRBD1	.	TRBJ1-2	CASSLYPGGEYGYTF	TGTGCCAGCAGTTTATATCCAGGGGGTGAATATGGCTACACCTTC
TRBV28	TRBD1	.	TRBJ1-1	CASRPGQGRTEAFF	TGTGCCAGCAGACCAGGACAGGGTCGGACTGAAGCTTTCTTT
TRBV5-1	.	.	TRBJ1-2	CASSRGSGRTDGYTF	TGCGCCAGCAGCCGGGGCTCGGGCAGGACGGATGGCTACACCTTC
TRBV7-3	TRBD2	few	TRBJ2-3	CASSLLAGVTDTQYF	TGTGCCAGCAGCCTACTAGCGGGGGTCACAGATACGCAGTATTTT
TRBV6-6	TRBD2	.	TRBJ2-7	CASSKTSAGYEQYF	TGTGCCAGCAGCAAGACTAGCGCCGGCTACGAGCAGTACTTC
TRBV29-1	TRBD1	.	TRBJ2-5	CSVGRMRDRGRETQYF	TGCAGCGTCGGAAGAATGAGGGACAGGGGGCGGGAGACCCAGTACTTC
TRBV29-1	TRBD2	.	TRBJ2-1	CSVIIAGGYNEQFF	TGCAGCGTTATCATAGCGGGGGGCTACAATGAGCAGTTCTTC
TRBV7-9	.	once	TRBJ2-3	CASSPLDTQYF	TGTGCCAGCAGCCCTCTCGATACGCAGTATTTT
TRBV18	.	.	TRBJ1-2	CASSPPAGPLYGYTF	TGTGCCAGCTCACCACCGGCAGGCCCCCTCTATGGCTACACCTTC
TRBV28	.	.	TRBJ1-2	CASSFDRIDGYTF	TGTGCCAGCAGTTTTGACAGGATTGACGGCTACACCTTC
TRBV13	.	once	TRBJ2-3	CASSFQRGQKYTDTQYF	TGTGCCAGCAGCTTTCAGCGGGGACAAAAGTACACAGATACGCAGTATTTT
TRBV6-6	TRBD2	.	TRBJ2-7	CASSPRGGSSYEQYF	TGTGCCAGCAGCCCCCGGGGGGGGAGCTCCTACGAGCAGTACTTC
TRBV15	TRBD2	.	TRBJ2-7	CATSRDRGLAYEQYF	TGTGCCACCAGCAGAGATAGAGGACTAGCCTACGAGCAGTACTTC
TRBV29-1	.	.	TRBJ1-2	CSVTGTPDHTF	TGCAGCGTCACCGGGACCCCTGATCACACCTTC
TRBV18	.	.	TRBJ2-5	CASSPSQQETQYF	TGTGCCAGCTCACCAAGCCAGCAAGAGACCCAGTACTTC
TRBV28	.	.	TRBJ1-5	CASSMLQGSWQPQHF	TGTGCCAGCAGTATGTTACAGGGTTCTTGGCAGCCCCAGCATTTT
TRBV10-1	.	.	TRBJ2-1	CASSGSGRFNNEQFF	TGCGCCAGCAGTGGATCCGGGCGATTCAACAATGAGCAGTTCTTC
TRBV28	.	.	TRBJ2-7	CASRGDTTYEQYF	TGTGCCAGCAGGGGGGACACTACCTACGAGCAGTACTTC
TRBV7-9	.	once	TRBJ1-5	CASSLAGGKPQHF	TGTGCCAGCAGCTTAGCGGGGGGTAAGCCCCAGCATTTT
TRBV30	.	.	TRBJ2-2	CAWGGRTRSGELFF	TGTGCCTGGGGGGGGCGGACCAGGTCCGGGGAGCTGTTTTTT
TRBV5-6	TRBD1	.	TRBJ1-1	CASSWTGRDTEAFF	TGTGCCAGCAGCTGGACAGGGCGGGACACTGAAGCTTTCTTT
TRBV30	.	.	TRBJ1-6	CAWSVSLGWNSPLHF	TGTGCCTGGAGTGTTTCCTTGGGGTGGAATTCACCCCTCCACTTT
TRBV18	.	few	TRBJ1-6	CASSPRVRVPGSPLHF	TGTGCCAGCTCACCAAGGGTCCGGGTTCCGGGATCACCCCTCCACTTT
TRBV29-1	TRBD2	.	TRBJ2-1	CSVVETSGNEQFF	TGCAGCGTTGTTGAGACTAGCGGTAATGAGCAGTTCTTC
TRBV2	.	.	TRBJ1-4	CASKPGGRKLFF	TGTGCCAGCAAACCGGGAGGCCGGAAACTGTTTTTT
TRBV15	.	.	TRBJ2-7	CATSRARDFYEQYF	TGTGCCACCAGCAGAGCCCGGGACTTCTACGAGCAGTACTTC
TRBV6-5	.	.	TRBJ2-7	CASSYSRGTYEQYF	TGTGCCAGCAGCTACTCAAGGGGGACCTACGAGCAGTACTTC
TRBV18	.	.	TRBJ1-5	CASSQGRANQPQHF	TGTGCCAGCTCCCAGGGGAGGGCCAATCAGCCCCAGCATTTT
TRBV30	.	few	TRBJ2-7	CAWSMGAAYEQYF	TGTGCCTGGAGTATGGGGGCAGCCTACGAGCAGTACTTC
TRBV6-1	TRBD1	.	TRBJ1-2	CASIQGANGYTF	TGTGCCAGCATACAGGGGGCGAATGGCTACACCTTC
TRBV6-5	.	.	TRBJ1-6	CASSYSGAYNSPLHF	TGTGCCAGCAGTTACTCAGGGGCATATAATTCACCCCTCCACTTT
TRBV5-1	.	.	TRBJ2-7	CASSNPTYEQYF	TGCGCCAGCAGCAACCCCACCTACGAGCAGTACTTC
TRBV18	.	.	TRBJ2-1	CASSLRGAGTAGEQFF	TGTGCCAGCTCACTCCGAGGAGCAGGGACGGCGGGTGAGCAGTTCTTC
TRBV19	TRBD2	.	TRBJ2-1	CASGEIAGSSYNEQFF	TGTGCCAGTGGGGAAATAGCGGGAAGCTCCTACAATGAGCAGTTCTTC
TRBV4-1	.	few	TRBJ1-6	CASSQGLVNSPLHF	TGCGCCAGCAGCCAGGGACTGGTTAATTCACCCCTCCACTTT
TRBV9	TRBD2	.	TRBJ2-3	CASSPPSGGDTDTQYF	TGTGCCAGCAGCCCCCCGTCCGGGGGGGACACAGATACGCAGTATTTT
TRBV28	.	.	TRBJ1-5	CASIAHRNQPQHF	TGTGCCAGCATTGCCCATCGCAATCAGCCCCAGCATTTT